This entry concerns a single T cell receptor beta chain. This clone showed up just once. Its target antigen remains unknown. Within one base of it there is no much larger clone, and no base qualities were kept. The immunoSEQ Assay, a bias-controlled multiplex PCR, was used to amplify TCRbeta CDR3 regions from genomic DNA. Turning to the authors' computational methods: Within the assay, amplification of reference gene primers was used to estimate how many nucleated cells each sample contained. To quantify the absolute abundance of each unique TCRbeta CDR3 rearrangement, sequence reads were collapsed and filtered. For each sample, productive Simpson clonality was calculated by taking the square root of Simpson's diversity index across productive rearrangements. The clones in this table, taken by TCRdb from immuneACCESS, are in-frame only. Not every clone is retained; where verified, under half of the shortfall comes from an unresolved V gene, and the cause of the rest is unknown. The D gene and trimming were derived from the DNA, and the V and J assignments and clone size from that table. This sample comprises some 340,000 clones, 80% to 90% of them detected only once. The top ten hold 3% of the sample.

These data belong to a study of blood T cell repertoires in COVID-19 (dated by TCRdb to the early 2020s). The study in broad terms: The collaborator samples originated in the United States, Italy and Spain and spanned the acute and convalescent phases of COVID-19. The material from the prospective study consisted of cDNA or gDNA derived from T cells, B-cell-depleted T cells, or PBMCs. Deeply sampled blood TCRbeta repertoires from subjects exposed to, actively infected with, or recovered from COVID-19 were included in the dataset. A freely available public database, intended as a resource for researchers studying the immune response to SARS-CoV-2, is where the repertoires were released. Samples came from the ongoing ImmuneRACE study (first 160 participants) plus 1,254 subjects from 6 global collaborators. Nearly every sample came with metadata listing a de-identified subject ID, COVID-19 status, age in years and sex. Where HLA class I and class II types were available, the types were taken from metadata supplied by the sample provider, not from assay-based typing. Study-wide conclusions, independent of this receptor: The quantity of clinical and demographic metadata differed by source and by participant and was supplied without curation.

The CDR3 sequence holds 15 residues, the cysteine and phenylalanine included. CDR3 DNA only is kept here, 45 bases in frame from base 1. CDR1 is given as SGHTA and CDR2 as FQGTGA, both from the germline V gene. Trimming takes 4 bases off V and 4 bases off J; junction bases not matched to a gene: 4. The collaborating institutions used their own protocols to collect whole blood in K2EDTA tubes. For TCRbeta analysis, collaborator samples were shipped as frozen whole blood, as isolated PBMCs, or as DNA extracted from either sample type. The TCR sequence derives from a man aged 25 to 45 with active or convalescent COVID-19. Input material: peripheral blood. The sequence joins TRBV7-3 to TRBJ2-5; 12 bases in between match TRBD2. The CDR3 here reads CASSSGTSGPETQYF. The DNA sequence is as follows: TGTGCCAGCAGCTCCGGGACTAGCGGGCCAGAGACCCAGTACTTC.